This TCR beta chain was found in a study of blood T cells in healthy people across ages. The germline gives CDR1 KGHSH, CDR2 LQKENI. V gave up 3 bases and J gave up 6 bases, with 9 bases separating them. The CDR3 has 12 residues. With a J-beta primer mix and a sample-barcoded 5' primer, a second PCR ran roughly 6 to 12 cycles. MiXCR was run by TCRdb on the 5' RACE reads, yielding one entry per CDR3 protein. The data contain about 930,000 distinct CDR3 sequences, 25% to 30% of them singletons. The same sample was also used in a study of T cells of mothers and their children. This second report adds: Every microgram of extracted RNA entered cDNA synthesis, roughly 1.5 ug per 15 ul.

This chain links TRBV18 with TRBJ2-7; D may be TRBD2 (6 bases). The receptor was isolated from a woman in her thirties or forties in good health. Material for sequencing was blood. The CDR3 DNA sequence: TGTGCCAGCTCACCGACTAGTACCGAGCAGTACTTC. Translation: CASSPTSTEQYF. The full variable domain, with the rest looked up from reference TRBV18 and TRBJ2-7, is NAGVMQNPRHLVRRRGQEARLRCSPMKGHSHVYWYRQLPEEGLKFMVYLQKENIIDESGMPKERFSAEFPKEGPSILRIQQVVRGDSAAYFCASSPTSTEQYFGPGTRLTVT.